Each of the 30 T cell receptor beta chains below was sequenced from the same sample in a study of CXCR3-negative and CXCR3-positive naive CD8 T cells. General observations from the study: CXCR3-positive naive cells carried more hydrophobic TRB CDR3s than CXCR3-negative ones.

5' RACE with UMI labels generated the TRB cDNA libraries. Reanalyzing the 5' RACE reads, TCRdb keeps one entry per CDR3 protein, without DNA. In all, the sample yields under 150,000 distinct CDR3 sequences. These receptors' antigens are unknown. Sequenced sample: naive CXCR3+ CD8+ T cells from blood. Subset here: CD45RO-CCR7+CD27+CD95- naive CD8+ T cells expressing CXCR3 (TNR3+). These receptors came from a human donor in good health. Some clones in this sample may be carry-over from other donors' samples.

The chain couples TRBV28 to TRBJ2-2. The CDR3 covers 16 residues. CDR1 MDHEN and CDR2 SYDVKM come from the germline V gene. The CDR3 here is CASSHPGGAVTGELFF.

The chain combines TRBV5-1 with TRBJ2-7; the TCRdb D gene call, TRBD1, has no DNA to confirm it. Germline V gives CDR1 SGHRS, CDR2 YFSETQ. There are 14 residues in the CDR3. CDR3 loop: CASSFFGGGGEQYF.

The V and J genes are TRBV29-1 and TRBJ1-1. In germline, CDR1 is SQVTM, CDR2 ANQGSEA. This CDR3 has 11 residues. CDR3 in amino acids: CSVEGGSEAFF.

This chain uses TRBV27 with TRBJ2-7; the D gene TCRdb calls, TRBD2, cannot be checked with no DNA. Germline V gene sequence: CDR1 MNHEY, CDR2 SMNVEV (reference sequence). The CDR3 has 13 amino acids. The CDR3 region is CASGRTSSYEQYF.

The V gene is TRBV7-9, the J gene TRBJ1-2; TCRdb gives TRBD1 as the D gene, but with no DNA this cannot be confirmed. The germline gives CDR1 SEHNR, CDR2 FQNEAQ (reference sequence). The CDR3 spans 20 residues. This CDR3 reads CASSLSPGTGDPTANYGYTF.

The CDR3 is CASSLFEGQGYEQYF. V and J are TRBV28 and TRBJ2-7; TCRdb indicates TRBD1, and absent DNA this call remains unverified. Per germline, CDR1 MDHEN and CDR2 SYDVKM. The CDR3 is 15 residues long.

The CDR3 here is CASSVQGADTQYF. The chain uses TRBV12-3 or TRBV12-4 and TRBJ2-3; TCRdb selects TRBD1, and the lack of DNA leaves this call unchecked. The CDR3 loop spans 13 amino acids.

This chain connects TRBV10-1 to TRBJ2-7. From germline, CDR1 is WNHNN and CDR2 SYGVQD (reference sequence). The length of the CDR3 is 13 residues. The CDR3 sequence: CASSETEINEQYF.

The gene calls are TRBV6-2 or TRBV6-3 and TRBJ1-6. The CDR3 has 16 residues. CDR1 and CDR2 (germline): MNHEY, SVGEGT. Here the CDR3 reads CASSYSGGRTNSPLHF.

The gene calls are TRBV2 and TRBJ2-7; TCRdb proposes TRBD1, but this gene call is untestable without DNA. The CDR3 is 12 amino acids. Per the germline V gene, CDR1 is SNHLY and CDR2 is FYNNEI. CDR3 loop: CASTTGRNEQYF.

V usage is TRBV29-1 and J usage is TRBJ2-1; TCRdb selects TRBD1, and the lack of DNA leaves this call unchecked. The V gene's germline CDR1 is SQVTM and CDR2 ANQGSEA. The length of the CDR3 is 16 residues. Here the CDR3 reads CSVGPRTSSPGNEQFF.

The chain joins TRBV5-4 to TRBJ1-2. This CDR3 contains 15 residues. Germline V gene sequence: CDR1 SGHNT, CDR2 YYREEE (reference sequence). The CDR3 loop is CASSPVVTADYGYTF.

CDR3 sequence reads: CSVDRDLNYGYTF. The chain combines TRBV29-1 with TRBJ1-2; TCRdb outputs TRBD1, but without DNA this stays unchecked. CDR1 and CDR2 (germline): SQVTM, ANQGSEA. This CDR3 spans 13 amino acids.

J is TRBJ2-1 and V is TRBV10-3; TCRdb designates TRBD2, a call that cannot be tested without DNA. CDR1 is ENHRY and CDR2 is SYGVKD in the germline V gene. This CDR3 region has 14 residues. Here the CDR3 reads CTTSGTSGSDEQFF.

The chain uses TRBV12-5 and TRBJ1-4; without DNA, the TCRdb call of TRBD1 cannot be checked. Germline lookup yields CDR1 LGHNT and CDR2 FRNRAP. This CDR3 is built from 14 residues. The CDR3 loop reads CASGSGDENEKLFF.

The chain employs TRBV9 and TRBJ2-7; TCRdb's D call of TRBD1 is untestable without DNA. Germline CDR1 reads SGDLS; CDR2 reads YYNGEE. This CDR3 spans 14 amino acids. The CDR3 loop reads CASSVGGTGHEQYF.

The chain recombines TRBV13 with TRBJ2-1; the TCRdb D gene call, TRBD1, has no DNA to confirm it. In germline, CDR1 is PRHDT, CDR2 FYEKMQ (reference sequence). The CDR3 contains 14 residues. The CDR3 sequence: CASSPRGTPNEQFF.

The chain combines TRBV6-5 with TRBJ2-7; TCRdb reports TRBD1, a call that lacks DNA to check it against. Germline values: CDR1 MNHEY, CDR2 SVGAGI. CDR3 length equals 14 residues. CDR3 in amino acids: CASSPGHFAYEQYF.

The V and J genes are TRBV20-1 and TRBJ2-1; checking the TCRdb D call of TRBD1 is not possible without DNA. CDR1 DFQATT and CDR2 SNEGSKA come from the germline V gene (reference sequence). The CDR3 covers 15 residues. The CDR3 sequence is CSARDWTGADIEQFF.

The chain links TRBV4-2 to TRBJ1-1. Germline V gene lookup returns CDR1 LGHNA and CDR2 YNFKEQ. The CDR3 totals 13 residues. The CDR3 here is CASSQEPHTEAFF.

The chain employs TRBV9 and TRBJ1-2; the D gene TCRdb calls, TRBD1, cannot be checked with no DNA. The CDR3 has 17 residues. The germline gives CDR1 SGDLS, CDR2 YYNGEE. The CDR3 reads CASSVGQTAGPNYGYTF.

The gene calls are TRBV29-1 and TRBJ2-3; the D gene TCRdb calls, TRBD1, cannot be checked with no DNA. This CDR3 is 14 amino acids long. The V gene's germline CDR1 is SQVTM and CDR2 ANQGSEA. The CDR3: CSVEGQGPSDTQYF.

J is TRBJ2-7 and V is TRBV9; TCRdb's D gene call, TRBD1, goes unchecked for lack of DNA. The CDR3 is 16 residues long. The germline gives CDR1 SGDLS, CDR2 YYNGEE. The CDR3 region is CASSVDPTEVTYEQYF.

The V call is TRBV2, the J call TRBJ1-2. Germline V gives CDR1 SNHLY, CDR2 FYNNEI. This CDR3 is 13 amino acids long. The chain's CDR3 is CASKGDYNYGYTF.

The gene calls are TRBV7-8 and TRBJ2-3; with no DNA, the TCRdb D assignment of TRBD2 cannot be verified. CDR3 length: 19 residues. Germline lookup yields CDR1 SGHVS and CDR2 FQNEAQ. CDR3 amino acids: CASSSGLAGGTFSTDTQYF.

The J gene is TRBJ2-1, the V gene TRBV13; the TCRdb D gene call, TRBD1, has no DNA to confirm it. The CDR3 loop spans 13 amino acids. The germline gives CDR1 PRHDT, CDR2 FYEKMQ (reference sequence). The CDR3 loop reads CASSITGGNEQFF.

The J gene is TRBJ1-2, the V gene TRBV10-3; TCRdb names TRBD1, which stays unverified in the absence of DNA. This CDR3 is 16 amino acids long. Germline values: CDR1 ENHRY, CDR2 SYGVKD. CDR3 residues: CAIRTEPGQGADGYTF.

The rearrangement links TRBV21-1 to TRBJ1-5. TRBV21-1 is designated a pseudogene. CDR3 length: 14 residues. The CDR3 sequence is CASSKRESNQPQHF.

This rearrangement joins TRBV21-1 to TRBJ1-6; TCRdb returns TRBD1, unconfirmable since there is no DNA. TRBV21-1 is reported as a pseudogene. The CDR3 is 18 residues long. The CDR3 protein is CASSKEGDPEGDNSPLHF.

CDR3 residues: CASSSHRGGADTQYF. The V call is TRBV28, the J call TRBJ2-3; TCRdb's D call, TRBD1, is unchecked because there is no DNA. This CDR3 comprises 15 residues. Germline-derived CDR1 and CDR2 are MDHEN and SYDVKM.